This T cell receptor (beta chain) was profiled in a study of post-analysis software for immune sequencing data. This clonotype turned up a few times. Carried by the TCR beta cDNA libraries were unique molecular identifiers. A population of about 1 to 11 million T cells gave rise to about half a million cDNA molecules. Each CDR3 protein gets one entry after TCRdb re-called the PCR reads with MiXCR. The data contain hundreds of thousands of distinct CDR3 sequences, approximately 45% of them singletons. The receptor comes from a girl between 10 and 17 years old with multiple sclerosis. What was sequenced was blood.

The CDR3 nucleotides read TGTGCCAGCAGCTTAGGGGGGACAGCTAGCAATCAGCCCCAGCATTTT. Encoded protein: CASSLGGTASNQPQHF. The rearrangement joins TRBV7-8 to TRBJ1-5; 7 bases align to TRBD1. Unmatched junction bases numbered 3, after V lost 1 base and J lost 0 bases. Germline V CDR1 and CDR2: SGHVS, FQNEAQ. The CDR3 spans 16 residues.